This TCR beta chain is drawn from a study of human thymus T cells. Overall study findings and caveats: Unrelated individuals reportedly shared highly overlapping thymic TCR repertoires.

With regard to this clone: Its target is not known.

TCRdb's copy holds only in-frame clones and misses some; the assay was immunoSEQ multiplex PCR. The data show under 150,000 clones, 90% to 95% seen once. The CDR3 is 19 amino acids. Germline CDR1 SGHRS, CDR2 YFSETQ. Trimming cost V 2 bases and J 6 bases, with 29 bases left between them. Thymic resections from corrective heart surgery supplied the tissue. The chain employs TRBV5-1 and TRBJ1-2; maybe TRBD1 (6 bases). Specimen: thymus tissue. This TCR was recovered from a boy in the first two years of life with a congenital heart defect but otherwise immunologically healthy. CDR3 sequence reads: CASSFWGAPKSGVLHGYTF. CDR3 sequence (DNA): TGCGCCAGCAGCTTTTGGGGGGCGCCCAAAAGCGGAGTTCTTCATGGCTACACCTTC.